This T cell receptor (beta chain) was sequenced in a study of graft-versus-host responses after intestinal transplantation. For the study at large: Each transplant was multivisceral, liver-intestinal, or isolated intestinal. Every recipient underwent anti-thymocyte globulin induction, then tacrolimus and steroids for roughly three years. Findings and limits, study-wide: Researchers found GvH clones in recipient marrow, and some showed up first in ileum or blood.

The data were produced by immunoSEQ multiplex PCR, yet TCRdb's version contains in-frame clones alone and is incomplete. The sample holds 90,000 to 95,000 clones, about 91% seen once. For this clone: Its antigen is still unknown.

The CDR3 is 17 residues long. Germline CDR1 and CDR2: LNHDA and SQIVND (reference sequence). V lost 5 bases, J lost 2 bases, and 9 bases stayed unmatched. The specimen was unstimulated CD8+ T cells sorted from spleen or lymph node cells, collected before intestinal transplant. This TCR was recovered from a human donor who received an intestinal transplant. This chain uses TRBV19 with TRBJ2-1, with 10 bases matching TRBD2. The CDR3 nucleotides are TGTGCCAGTAGTTCCCTAGCGGGAGAGGCCCCCTACAATGAGCAGTTCTTC. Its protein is CASSSLAGEAPYNEQFF.